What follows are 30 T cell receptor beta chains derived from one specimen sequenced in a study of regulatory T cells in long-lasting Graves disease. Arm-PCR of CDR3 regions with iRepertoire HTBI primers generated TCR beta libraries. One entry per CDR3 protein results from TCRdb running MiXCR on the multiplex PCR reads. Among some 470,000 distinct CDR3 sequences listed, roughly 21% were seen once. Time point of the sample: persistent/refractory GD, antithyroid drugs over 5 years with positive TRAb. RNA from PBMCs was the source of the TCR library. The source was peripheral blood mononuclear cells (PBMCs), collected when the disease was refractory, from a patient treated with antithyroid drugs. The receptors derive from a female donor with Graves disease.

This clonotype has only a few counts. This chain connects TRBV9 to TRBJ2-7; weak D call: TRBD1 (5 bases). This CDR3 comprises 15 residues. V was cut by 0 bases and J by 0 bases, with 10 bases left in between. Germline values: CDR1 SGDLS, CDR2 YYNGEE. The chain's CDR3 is CASSVGSGNSYEQYF. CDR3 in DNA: TGTGCCAGCAGCGTAGGTTCAGGGAACTCCTACGAGCAGTACTTC. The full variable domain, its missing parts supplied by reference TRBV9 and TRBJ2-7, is DSGVTQTPKHLITATGQRVTLRCSPRSGDLSVYWYQQSLDQGLQFLIQYYNGEERAKGNILERFSAQQFPDLHSELNLSSLELGDSALYFCASSVGSGNSYEQYFGPGTRLTVT.

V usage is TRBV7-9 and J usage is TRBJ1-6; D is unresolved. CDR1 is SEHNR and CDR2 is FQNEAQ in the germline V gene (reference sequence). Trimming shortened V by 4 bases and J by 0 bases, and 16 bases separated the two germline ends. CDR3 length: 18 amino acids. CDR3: CASSSRIRGSSYNSPLHF. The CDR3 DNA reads TGTGCCAGCAGCTCCCGAATCCGAGGGAGCTCCTATAATTCACCCCTCCACTTT.

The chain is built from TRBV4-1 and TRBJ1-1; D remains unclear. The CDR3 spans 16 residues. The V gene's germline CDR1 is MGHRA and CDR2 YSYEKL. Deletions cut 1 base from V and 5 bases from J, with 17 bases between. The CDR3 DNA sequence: TGCGCCAGCAGCCAAGGGGTTGGGCGCGGTGGGACTGAAGCTTTCTTT. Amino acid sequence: CASSQGVGRGGTEAFF.

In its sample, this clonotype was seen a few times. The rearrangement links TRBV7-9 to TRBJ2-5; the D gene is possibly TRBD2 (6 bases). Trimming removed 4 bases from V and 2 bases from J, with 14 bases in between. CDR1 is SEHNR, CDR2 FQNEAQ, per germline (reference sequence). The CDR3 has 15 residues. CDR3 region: CASSSWRDAQETQYF. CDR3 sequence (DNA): TGTGCCAGCAGCTCATGGCGGGACGCACAAGAGACCCAGTACTTC.

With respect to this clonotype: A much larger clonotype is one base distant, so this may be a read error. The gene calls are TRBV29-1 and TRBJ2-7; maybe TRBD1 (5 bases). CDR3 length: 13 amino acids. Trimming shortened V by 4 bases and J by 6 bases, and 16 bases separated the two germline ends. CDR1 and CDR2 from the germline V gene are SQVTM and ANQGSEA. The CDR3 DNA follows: TGCAGCGTTGGAAGGGGCATATGGTCCGAGCAGTACTTC. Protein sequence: CSVGRGIWSEQYF.

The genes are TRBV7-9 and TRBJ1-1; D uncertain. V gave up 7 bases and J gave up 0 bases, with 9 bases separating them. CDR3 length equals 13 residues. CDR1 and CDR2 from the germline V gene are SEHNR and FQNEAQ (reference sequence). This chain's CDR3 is CASTDGLNTEAFF. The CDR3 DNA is TGTGCCAGCACAGACGGCCTGAACACTGAAGCTTTCTTT.

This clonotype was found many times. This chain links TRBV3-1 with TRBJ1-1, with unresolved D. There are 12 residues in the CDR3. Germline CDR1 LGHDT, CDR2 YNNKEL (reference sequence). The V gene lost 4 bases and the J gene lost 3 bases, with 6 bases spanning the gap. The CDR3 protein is CASSPSDTEAFF. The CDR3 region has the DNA TGTGCCAGCAGCCCGAGTGACACTGAAGCTTTCTTT.

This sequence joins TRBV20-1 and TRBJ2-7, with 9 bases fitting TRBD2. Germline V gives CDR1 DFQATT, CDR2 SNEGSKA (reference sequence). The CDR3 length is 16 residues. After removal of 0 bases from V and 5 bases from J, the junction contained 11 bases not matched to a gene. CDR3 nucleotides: TGCAGTGCTAGAGATAAAAGGAGCGGGAGGATCAACGAGCAGTACTTC. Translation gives CSARDKRSGRINEQYF.

The DNA for the CDR3 is TGTGCCAGCAGCCAAGGGACCGCACCCACCGGGGAGCTGTTTTTT. Amino acids: CASSQGTAPTGELFF. The chain is built from TRBV3-1 and TRBJ2-2; D ambiguous. Germline-derived CDR1 and CDR2 are LGHDT and YNNKEL (reference sequence). Trimming removed 1 base at V and 4 bases at J, with 10 bases between. This CDR3 has 15 amino acids.

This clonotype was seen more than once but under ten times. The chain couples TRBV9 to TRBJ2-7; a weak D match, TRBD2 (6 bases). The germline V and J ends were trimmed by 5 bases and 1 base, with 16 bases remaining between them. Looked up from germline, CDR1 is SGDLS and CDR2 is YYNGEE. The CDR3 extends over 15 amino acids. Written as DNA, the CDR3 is TGTGCCAGCAGTGGTGAGGGAGGACGGTCCTACGAGCAGTACTTC. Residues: CASSGEGGRSYEQYF.

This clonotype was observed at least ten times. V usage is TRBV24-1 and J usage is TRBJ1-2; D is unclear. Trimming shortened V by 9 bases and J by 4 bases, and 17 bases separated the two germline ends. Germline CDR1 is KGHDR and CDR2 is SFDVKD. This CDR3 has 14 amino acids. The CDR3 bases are TGTGCCACCTCACCGACGGACGTCCCCTATGGCTACACCTTC. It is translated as CATSPTDVPYGYTF.

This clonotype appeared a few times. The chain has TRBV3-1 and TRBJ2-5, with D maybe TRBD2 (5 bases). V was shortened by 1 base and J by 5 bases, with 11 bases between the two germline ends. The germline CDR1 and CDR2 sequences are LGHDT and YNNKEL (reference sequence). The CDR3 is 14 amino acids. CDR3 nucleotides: TGTGCCAGCAGCCAAGTGGAGGAGCTTGAGACCCAGTACTTC. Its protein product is CASSQVEELETQYF.

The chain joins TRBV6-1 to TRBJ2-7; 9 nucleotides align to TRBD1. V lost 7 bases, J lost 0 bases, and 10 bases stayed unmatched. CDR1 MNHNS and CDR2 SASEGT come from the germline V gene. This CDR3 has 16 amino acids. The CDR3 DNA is TGTGCCAGCACTTCTGTAGGGGACAGGGCCTCCTACGAGCAGTACTTC. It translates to CASTSVGDRASYEQYF.

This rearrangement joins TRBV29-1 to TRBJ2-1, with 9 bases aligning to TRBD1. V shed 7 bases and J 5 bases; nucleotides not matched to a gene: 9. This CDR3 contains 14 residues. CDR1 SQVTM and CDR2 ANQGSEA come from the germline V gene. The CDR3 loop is CSARTGDRDNEQFF. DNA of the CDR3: TGCAGCGCCCGGACAGGGGATCGGGACAATGAGCAGTTCTTC.

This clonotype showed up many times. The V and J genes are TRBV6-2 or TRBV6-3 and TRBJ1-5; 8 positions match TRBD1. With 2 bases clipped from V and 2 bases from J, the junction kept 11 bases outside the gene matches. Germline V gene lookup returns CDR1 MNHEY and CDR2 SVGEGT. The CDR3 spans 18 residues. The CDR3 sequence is CASSYTAGQGAGNQPQHF. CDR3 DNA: TGTGCCAGCAGTTACACGGCTGGTCAGGGGGCCGGCAATCAGCCCCAGCATTTT.

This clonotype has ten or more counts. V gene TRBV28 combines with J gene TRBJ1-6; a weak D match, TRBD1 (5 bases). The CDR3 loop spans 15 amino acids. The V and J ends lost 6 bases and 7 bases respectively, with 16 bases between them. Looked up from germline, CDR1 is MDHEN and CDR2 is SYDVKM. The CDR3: CASRPWGSGNSPLHF. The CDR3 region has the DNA TGTGCCAGCAGGCCTTGGGGGTCGGGGAATTCACCCCTCCACTTT.

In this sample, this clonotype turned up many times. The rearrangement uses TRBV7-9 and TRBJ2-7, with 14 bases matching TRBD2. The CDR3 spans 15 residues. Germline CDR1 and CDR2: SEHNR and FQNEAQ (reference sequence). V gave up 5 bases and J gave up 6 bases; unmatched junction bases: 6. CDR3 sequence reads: CASSPTSGRASEQYF. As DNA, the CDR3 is TGTGCCAGCAGCCCGACTAGCGGGAGGGCTTCCGAGCAGTACTTC.

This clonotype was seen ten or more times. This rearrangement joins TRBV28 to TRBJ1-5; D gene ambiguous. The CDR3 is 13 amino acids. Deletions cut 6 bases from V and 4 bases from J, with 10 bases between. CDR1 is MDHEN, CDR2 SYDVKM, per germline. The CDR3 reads CASRPVGNQPQHF. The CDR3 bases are TGTGCCAGCAGACCTGTGGGGAATCAGCCCCAGCATTTT.

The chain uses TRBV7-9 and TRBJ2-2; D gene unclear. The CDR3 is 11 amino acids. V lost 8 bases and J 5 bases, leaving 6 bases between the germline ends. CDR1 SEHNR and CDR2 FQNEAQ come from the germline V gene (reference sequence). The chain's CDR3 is CASVRTGELFF. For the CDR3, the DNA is TGTGCCAGCGTCAGGACCGGGGAGCTGTTTTTT.

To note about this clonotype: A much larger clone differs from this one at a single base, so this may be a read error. The DNA for the CDR3 is TGTGCCATCAGTGCGGACAGCTCCTACGAGCAGTACTTC. The encoded protein is CAISADSSYEQYF. This chain uses TRBV10-3 with TRBJ2-7; possibly TRBD1 for D (6 bases). Germline V gene sequence: CDR1 ENHRY, CDR2 SYGVKD. Trimming took off 4 bases at V and 0 bases at J, with 7 bases between the two ends. The CDR3 loop spans 13 amino acids.

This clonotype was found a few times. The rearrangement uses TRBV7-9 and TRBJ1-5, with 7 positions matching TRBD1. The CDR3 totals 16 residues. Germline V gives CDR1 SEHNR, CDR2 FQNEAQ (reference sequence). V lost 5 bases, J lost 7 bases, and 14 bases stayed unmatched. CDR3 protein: CASSPTGRGLGQPQHF. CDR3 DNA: TGTGCCAGCAGCCCGACCGGAAGGGGGCTTGGACAGCCCCAGCATTTT.

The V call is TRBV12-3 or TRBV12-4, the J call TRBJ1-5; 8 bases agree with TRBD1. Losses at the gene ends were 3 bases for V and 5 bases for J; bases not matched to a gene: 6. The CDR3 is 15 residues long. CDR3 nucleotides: TGTGCCAGCAGTTTCCGGGACAGGAGAGATCAGCCCCAGCATTTT. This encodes CASSFRDRRDQPQHF.

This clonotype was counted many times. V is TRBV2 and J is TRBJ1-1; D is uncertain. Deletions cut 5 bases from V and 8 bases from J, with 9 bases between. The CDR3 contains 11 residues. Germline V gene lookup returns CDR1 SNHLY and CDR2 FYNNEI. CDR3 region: CASSSEAEAFF. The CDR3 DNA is TGTGCCAGCAGTTCGGAGGCCGAAGCTTTCTTT.

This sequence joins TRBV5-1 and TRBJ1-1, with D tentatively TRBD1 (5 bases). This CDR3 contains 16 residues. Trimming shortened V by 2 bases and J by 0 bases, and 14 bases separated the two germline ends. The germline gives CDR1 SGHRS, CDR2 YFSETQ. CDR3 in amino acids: CASSFGARLMNTEAFF. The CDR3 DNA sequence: TGCGCCAGCAGCTTCGGGGCCCGGCTTATGAACACTGAAGCTTTCTTT.

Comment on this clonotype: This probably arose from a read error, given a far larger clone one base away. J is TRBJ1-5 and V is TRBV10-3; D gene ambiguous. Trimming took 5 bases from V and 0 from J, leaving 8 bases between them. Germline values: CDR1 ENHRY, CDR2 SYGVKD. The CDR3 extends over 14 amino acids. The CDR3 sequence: CAISYAGSNQPQHF. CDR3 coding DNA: TGTGCCATCAGTTACGCGGGTAGCAATCAGCCCCAGCATTTT.

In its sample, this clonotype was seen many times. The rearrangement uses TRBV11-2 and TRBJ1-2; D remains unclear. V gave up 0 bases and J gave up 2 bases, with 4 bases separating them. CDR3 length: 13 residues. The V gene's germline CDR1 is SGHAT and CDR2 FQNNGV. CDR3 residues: CASSLDQNYGYTF. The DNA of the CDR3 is TGTGCCAGCAGCTTAGATCAAAACTATGGCTACACCTTC.

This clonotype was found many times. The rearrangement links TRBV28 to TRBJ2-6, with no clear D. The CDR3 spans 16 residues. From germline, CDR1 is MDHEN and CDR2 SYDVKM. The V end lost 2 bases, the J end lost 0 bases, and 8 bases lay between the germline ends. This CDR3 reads CASSLPMGSGANVLTF. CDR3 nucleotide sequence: TGTGCCAGCAGTTTACCCATGGGCTCTGGGGCCAACGTCCTGACTTTC. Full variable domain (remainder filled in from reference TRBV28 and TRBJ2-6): DVKVTQSSRYLVKRTGEKVFLECVQDMDHENMFWYRQDPGLGLRLIYFSYDVKMKEKGDIPEGYSVSREKKERFSLILESASTNQTSMYLCASSLPMGSGANVLTFGAGSRLTVL.

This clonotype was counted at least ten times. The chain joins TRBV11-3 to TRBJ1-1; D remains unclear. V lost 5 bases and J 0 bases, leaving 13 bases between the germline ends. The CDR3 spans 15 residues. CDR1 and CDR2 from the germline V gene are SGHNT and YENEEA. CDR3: CASSPSRQLNTEAFF. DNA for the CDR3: TGTGCCAGCAGCCCTTCAAGGCAGCTGAACACTGAAGCTTTCTTT.

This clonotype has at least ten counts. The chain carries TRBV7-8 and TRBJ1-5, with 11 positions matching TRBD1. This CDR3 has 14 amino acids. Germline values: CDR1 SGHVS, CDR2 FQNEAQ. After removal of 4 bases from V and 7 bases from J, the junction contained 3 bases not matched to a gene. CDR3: CASSWGQGDQPQHF. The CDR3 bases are TGTGCCAGCAGCTGGGGACAGGGGGACCAGCCCCAGCATTTT. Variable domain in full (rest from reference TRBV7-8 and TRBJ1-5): GAGVSQSPRYKVAKRGQDVALRCDPISGHVSLFWYQQALGQGPEFLTYFQNEAQLDKSGLPSDRFFAERPEGSVSTLKIQRTQQEDSAVYLCASSWGQGDQPQHFGDGTRLSIL.

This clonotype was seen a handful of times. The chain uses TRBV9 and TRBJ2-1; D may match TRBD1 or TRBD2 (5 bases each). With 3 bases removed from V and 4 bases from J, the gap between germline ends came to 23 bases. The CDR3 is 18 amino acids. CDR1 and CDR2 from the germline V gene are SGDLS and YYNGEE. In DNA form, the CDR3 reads TGTGCCAGCAGCGGAGAGGCCGGAGTTGGGACGTTATACAATGAGCAGTTCTTC. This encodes CASSGEAGVGTLYNEQFF.